This T cell receptor beta chain is drawn from a study of T cells in Graves' hyperthyroidism and ophthalmopathy (dated by TCRdb to the late 2010s). Looking at the study overall: Peripheral blood was sampled at the time of initial diagnosis, prior to any treatment. TCR V-J signatures able to tell the groups apart were searched for in a discovery cohort of approximately 95 patients, of whom more than 40 had Graves' ophthalmopathy and more than 55 had stable Graves' hyperthyroidism. Prospective prediction of ophthalmopathy was tested in an independent validation cohort consisting of some 19 hyperthyroidism patients and 15 to 17 patients who later progressed to ophthalmopathy. The 100 discovery patients were divided at random into training and test sets in a 7:3 ratio. In addition, the study compared T-cell repertoires in thyroid tissue and in blood from six Graves' hyperthyroidism patients. After sampling, hyperthyroidism patients received methimazole starting at 30 mg daily, and ophthalmopathy patients received high-dose intravenous methylprednisolone. TCR Vbeta CDR3 sequencing of fewer than 150 peripheral blood samples (fewer than 45 ophthalmopathy, 70 to 85 hyperthyroidism and approximately 17 progressor patients) is reported in the paper. What the work shows at the level of the full study, not this receptor alone: Sample size was not statistically predetermined, and investigators were not blinded to group allocation. Most expanded thyroid clonotypes (frequency above 0.001) were also detected in blood, a finding suggesting that blood repertoires may reflect thyroid immune responses. A model built on a 13 V-J signature distinguished ophthalmopathy from stable hyperthyroidism, reaching 85% to 90% sensitivity and under 84% specificity in cross-validation and 80%/75% in testing. In validation, the model predicted progression to ophthalmopathy a median of roughly 6.1 months before onset, with roughly 70% sensitivity and about 72% specificity.

Amplification of TCR beta CDR3 regions was carried out from RNA transcripts. A first-round RT-PCR of the TCR CDR3 used the HTBI primer set with the Qiagen OneStep RT-PCR kit. A second multiplex PCR round built the libraries, followed by size selection and purification. Sequencing of the libraries was done on an Illumina HiSeq2000 using paired-end 100 bp reads. In the source study's methods: SOAPnuke was used to process the raw data, throwing out any read that contained adapters or uncalled bases, had a mean Phred below 15, or lacked an exact constant-primer or identifier match. COPE v1.2.5 was used to merge the high-quality paired reads, and each unique nucleotide sequence was defined as a clonotype. MiTCR v1.1 was used to align the clonotypes against IMGT TRBV, TRBD and TRBJ reference segments. Only V-J combinations with frequency above 0.0001, covering about 99% of repertoires, were analysed. The TCS score was defined as the ratio of F50 (clonal expansion) to E x V (chaos), calculated using BLOSUM62-based TCRdist between CDR3 peptides within each V-J. Welch's t-statistics and random forest reduced 450 to 600 V-J features to 13, which were used in a naive Bayes classifier (R e1071). In-frame beta chains were kept once TCRdb had trimmed the public reads at Q25 with fastp and called clones with MiXCR. Duplicate CDR3 protein sequences are folded into a single record with the most common DNA and genes. The V and J calls reflect TCRdb's pipeline rather than the authors' work. Here the sample has a few hundred thousand distinct CDR3 sequences; over 20% occur a single time. The top ten hold around 48% of the sample.

Its CDR3 holds 15 amino acids, cysteine through phenylalanine. Here the CDR3 DNA is all that survives: 45 bases in frame from base 1. The germline V gene (reference sequence) sets CDR1 to LGHDT and CDR2 to YNNKEL. The V end gives up 0 bases and the J end 8 bases, leaving 4 bases in the junction not matched to a gene. This clonotype was found many times. This receptor's antigen is unknown. No qualities accompany the bases; no much larger clone lies one base away. Stable Graves' hyperthyroidism was defined as the absence of progression to ophthalmopathy over 18 months of follow-up. Hyperthyroidism patients were newly diagnosed, with disease duration under 2 months, and aged 18 to 65 years. Any patient with an uncontrolled infection, another autoimmune disease, pregnancy or lactation was excluded. Clinical symptoms, serum thyroxine and TRAb, thyroid ultrasound, and orbital computed tomography formed the basis for the diagnoses. PBMCs were isolated from roughly 10 ml of fresh peripheral blood by Ficoll-Paque density gradient centrifugation. Trizol reagent was used to extract total RNA, and RNA quality was then checked on an Agilent 2100 Bioanalyzer.

The sequenced material came from blood. This sequence originates from a woman between 45 and 65 years old with Graves' hyperthyroidism. The chain joins TRBV3-1 to TRBJ1-6, with TRBD1 identical over 7 junction bases. The DNA sequence is TGTGCCAGCAGCCAAGATCGCCAGGGGGATTCACCCCTCCACTTT. Translation gives CASSQDRQGDSPLHF.